The 19 T cell receptor beta chains below were found in one sample sequenced in a study of breast tumors, draining lymph nodes, adjacent tissues. Via MiXCR, TCRdb re-called the multiplex PCR reads, giving one row per CDR3 protein. The repertoire holds more than 50,000 distinct CDR3 sequences, with approximately 57% as singletons. The sequenced sample was breast tumor tissue. These receptor sequences come from a female donor with breast cancer. Some clones in this sample may be carry-over from other donors' samples.

This clonotype was observed a single time. The J gene is TRBJ1-5, the V gene TRBV20-1; TRBD1 is a possible D gene (5 bases). This CDR3 contains 15 residues. The germline V and J ends were trimmed by 0 bases and 5 bases, with 14 bases remaining between them. Per germline, CDR1 DFQATT and CDR2 SNEGSKA (reference sequence). The CDR3 DNA is TGCAGTGCTAGAGACCCGGGACCGCGGCATCAGCCCCAGCATTTT. Encoded protein: CSARDPGPRHQPQHF.

As to this clonotype: This could be a read error, since a much larger clone is one nucleotide away. The gene calls are TRBV9 and TRBJ2-1; 11 nucleotides agree with TRBD2. This CDR3 spans 16 amino acids. The V gene's germline CDR1 is SGDLS and CDR2 YYNGEE. The CDR3: CASSAGLAEPNNAQFF. In DNA form, the CDR3 reads TGTGCCAGCAGCGCGGGACTAGCGGAACCTAACAATGCGCAGTTCTTC.

Turning to this clonotype: A read error may account for a junction end that differs from germline. The rearrangement joins TRBV11-2 to TRBJ1-5; D possibly corresponds to TRBD1 (6 bases). This CDR3 region has 13 residues. CDR1 is SGHAT, CDR2 FQNNGV, per germline. As DNA, the CDR3 is TGTGCCAGCAGCGCACAGGGCAATCAGCTCCAGCATTTT. Translated, it gives CASSAQGNQLQHF.

V gene TRBV7-8 combines with J gene TRBJ1-5; D is possibly TRBD1 (5 bases). Per germline, CDR1 SGHVS and CDR2 FQNEAQ. The CDR3 is 15 amino acids. Trimming removed 1 base from V and 4 bases from J, with 11 bases in between. CDR3 sequence reads: CASSLGAPGNQPQHF. The CDR3 region has the DNA TGTGCCAGCAGCTTAGGTGCGCCAGGGAATCAGCCCCAGCATTTT.

This clonotype has a count of ten or more. The V and J genes are TRBV10-3 and TRBJ2-5; D tentatively reads TRBD1 or TRBD2 (5 bases each). CDR3 length: 12 amino acids. The V end was cut by 4 bases, the J end by 5 bases, with 8 bases between. Germline-derived CDR1 and CDR2 are ENHRY and SYGVKD. DNA of the CDR3: TGTGCCATCAGTGCCGGGACGGAGACCCAGTACTTC. This sequence encodes CAISAGTETQYF.

The chain employs TRBV19 and TRBJ1-6, with 7 nucleotides matching TRBD1. Trimming cost V 5 bases and J 7 bases; bases outside gene matches: 8. The germline gives CDR1 LNHDA, CDR2 SQIVND (reference sequence). The CDR3 sequence is 15 residues long. CDR3 residues: CASSFQGTANSPLHF. DNA of the CDR3: TGTGCCAGTAGTTTCCAGGGGACAGCCAATTCACCCCTCCACTTT. The full variable domain, its missing parts supplied by reference TRBV19 and TRBJ1-6, is DGGITQSPKYLFRKEGQNVTLSCEQNLNHDAMYWYRQDPGQGLRLIYYSQIVNDFQKGDIAEGYSVSREKKESFPLTVTSAQKNPTAFYLCASSFQGTANSPLHFGNGTRLTVT.

In its sample, this clonotype was seen a few times. The chain uses TRBV5-8 and TRBJ2-3; D tentatively fits TRBD1 or TRBD2 (5 bases each). The CDR3 is 15 amino acids. In germline, CDR1 is SGHTS, CDR2 YDEGEE. V was shortened by 2 bases and J by 2 bases, with 12 bases between the two germline ends. As DNA, the CDR3 is TGTGCCAGCAGCTTCCCGACGGGACCCACAGATACGCAGTATTTT. This translates into CASSFPTGPTDTQYF.

Points on this clonotype: Being one base from a much bigger clone, this may be a read error. The chain recombines TRBV2 with TRBJ2-1, with TRBD2 matching 10 bases. In germline, CDR1 is SNHLY, CDR2 FYNNEI. This CDR3 is 15 amino acids long. Trimming cost V 3 bases and J 8 bases; bases outside gene matches: 7. CDR3 coding DNA: TGTGCCAGCAGTGAGGGGCTAGCGGGGGTCGATGAGCAGTTCTTC. Translated, it gives CASSEGLAGVDEQFF.

This clonotype occurred once. This chain uses TRBV2 with TRBJ2-7; unclear D gene. With 4 bases removed from V and 6 bases from J, the gap between germline ends came to 7 bases. CDR3 length: 11 residues. Germline assignment: CDR1 SNHLY and CDR2 FYNNEI. The CDR3 DNA is TGTGCCAGCAGTGTGTTGGGCGAGCAGTACTTC. Residues: CASSVLGEQYF.

This clonotype has ten or more counts. V is TRBV11-2 and J is TRBJ2-2, with TRBD2 matching 7 bases. V shed 4 bases, J shed 3 bases, and the junction held 14 bases outside the gene matches. This CDR3 contains 18 residues. From germline, CDR1 is SGHAT and CDR2 FQNNGV. The CDR3 is CASSYSGWGGGYTGELFF. In DNA, the CDR3 is TGTGCCAGCAGCTATAGTGGATGGGGGGGGGGATACACCGGGGAGCTGTTTTTT.

V usage is TRBV7-9 and J usage is TRBJ1-2; D is uncertain. Germline V lookup: CDR1 SEHNR, CDR2 FQNEAQ (reference sequence). V lost 7 bases, J lost 6 bases, and 9 bases lay in between. The CDR3 consists of 11 residues. CDR3 protein: CASTLGNGYTF. The CDR3 nucleotides are TGTGCCAGCACTCTCGGGAATGGCTACACCTTC.

This clonotype came up many times. The chain carries TRBV11-1 and TRBJ1-4; 8 bases fit TRBD1. This CDR3 is built from 15 residues. Per germline, CDR1 SGHAT and CDR2 FQDESV (reference sequence). Trimming removed 4 bases from V and 2 bases from J; junction bases left unmatched: 3. This CDR3 reads CASSSHRGTNEKLFF. CDR3 coding DNA: TGTGCCAGCAGCTCCCACAGGGGGACTAATGAAAAACTGTTTTTT. The full variable domain, completed using reference TRBV11-1 and TRBJ1-4, is EAEVAQSPRYKITEKSQAVAFWCDPISGHATLYWYRQILGQGPELLVQFQDESVVDDSQLPKDRFSAERLKGVDSTLKIQPAELGDSAMYLCASSSHRGTNEKLFFGSGTQLSVL.

The chain carries TRBV20-1 and TRBJ2-5, with 8 bases fitting TRBD1. The V gene's germline CDR1 is DFQATT and CDR2 SNEGSKA (reference sequence). J lost 3 bases, V lost 1 base, and 7 bases had no gene match. The CDR3 sequence is 15 residues long. In DNA, the CDR3 is TGCAGTGCTAGAGCCGCCACAGGGGGGAAAGAGACCCAGTACTTC. Encoded protein: CSARAATGGKETQYF.

V and J are TRBV9 and TRBJ2-5; D is possibly TRBD2 (7 bases). Germline-derived CDR1 and CDR2 are SGDLS and YYNGEE. The V end was cut by 2 bases, the J end by 5 bases, with 16 bases between. CDR3 length: 15 residues. Here the CDR3 reads CASSVRGAGAETQYF. The CDR3 DNA sequence: TGTGCCAGCAGCGTGAGGGGGGCGGGGGCCGAGACCCAGTACTTC.

The chain recombines TRBV6-1 with TRBJ1-5; no reliable D call. V dropped 3 bases and J dropped 2 bases, with 20 bases sitting between them. This CDR3 has 18 amino acids. CDR1 is MNHNS, CDR2 SASEGT, per germline. CDR3 sequence reads: CASSDSTTKAQGNQPQHF. Written as DNA, the CDR3 is TGTGCCAGCAGTGACTCTACTACCAAGGCGCAGGGCAATCAGCCCCAGCATTTT.

About this clonotype: The germline gene is not matched at one end of the junction; a read error may be the cause. The V call is TRBV7-7, the J call TRBJ2-3, with D tentatively TRBD2 (6 bases). The CDR3 is 15 amino acids. Germline V gene lookup returns CDR1 SSHAT and CDR2 FNYEAQ (reference sequence). Written as DNA, the CDR3 is TGTGCTAGCAGCCCCAGCCCGGGGGGCACAGATACGCAGTATTTT. It is translated as CASSPSPGGTDTQYF.

As regards this clonotype: The conserved phenylalanine or tryptophan normally closing the CDR3 is absent here, so this likely arose from a read error. The DNA is left out, because the CDR3 cannot be placed on it with certainty; the CDR3 is given as TCRdb lists it. The chain recombines TRBV14 with TRBJ2-1; TRBD1, the table's D call, was not compared with the DNA. The CDR3 numbers 13 amino acids, ends counted. Germline loops: CDR1 SGHDN, CDR2 FVKESK. This CDR3 reads CASSQGGGIGRSS.

Notes on this clonotype: No DNA is shown, since the ends of the CDR3 on it are uncertain; the CDR3 is the one TCRdb lists. This chain uses TRBV19 with TRBJ1-2; TRBD1 is the table's D call, not checked against the DNA. Germline V CDR1 and CDR2: LNHDA, SQIVND (reference sequence). Termini included, the CDR3 measures 14 amino acids. CDR3 sequence reads: CASRGTGGNYGCTF.

The V call is TRBV7-9, the J call TRBJ2-2; 7 bases fit TRBD2. There are 16 residues in the CDR3. Germline trimming cut 2 bases from V and 2 bases from J; bases unmatched to any gene: 5. CDR1 SEHNR and CDR2 FQNEAQ come from the germline V gene (reference sequence). The CDR3 protein is CASSLIGTTNTGELFF. CDR3 coding DNA: TGTGCCAGCAGCTTAATAGGGACTACAAACACCGGGGAGCTGTTTTTT.